This passage covers 26 T cell receptor beta chains from one sample sequenced in a study of blood T cell repertoires in COVID-19. The assay was immunoSEQ multiplex PCR, and TCRdb's table has in-frame clones only and misses some. Among under 250,000 clones listed, roughly 81% were seen once. Material: peripheral blood. Receptors were obtained from a man aged 45-60 years who had recovered from COVID-19.

CDR3: CASSFLSNANTGELFF. DNA for the CDR3: TGTGCCAGCAGTTTTCTGAGTAACGCGAACACCGGGGAGCTGTTTTTT. The V gene is TRBV28, the J gene TRBJ2-2; D ambiguous. CDR1 is MDHEN, CDR2 SYDVKM, per germline. The CDR3 totals 16 residues. Trimming pared 3 bases from V and 0 bases from J, leaving 11 bases between. The complete variable domain, with remaining parts taken from reference TRBV28 and TRBJ2-2, reads DVKVTQSSRYLVKRTGEKVFLECVQDMDHENMFWYRQDPGLGLRLIYFSYDVKMKEKGDIPEGYSVSREKKERFSLILESASTNQTSMYLCASSFLSNANTGELFFGEGSRLTVL.

The chain joins TRBV9 to TRBJ1-1; 7 bases are a match to TRBD1. The CDR3 runs 14 residues. Trimming cost V 2 bases and J 4 bases; bases outside gene matches: 5. Per the germline V gene, CDR1 is SGDLS and CDR2 is YYNGEE. CDR3 DNA: TGTGCCAGCAGCGTCCGACAGGGTTCCACTGAAGCTTTCTTT. It translates to CASSVRQGSTEAFF.

The genes are TRBV19 and TRBJ2-1, with a tentative D call TRBD2 (6 bases). This CDR3 contains 13 residues. V dropped 3 bases and J dropped 7 bases, with 10 bases sitting between them. Germline loops: CDR1 LNHDA, CDR2 SQIVND (reference sequence). The DNA for the CDR3 is TGTGCCAGTAGTATGACTAGTCGGAATGAGCAGTTCTTC. Translation: CASSMTSRNEQFF. Supplemented by reference TRBV19 and TRBJ2-1, the full variable domain reads DGGITQSPKYLFRKEGQNVTLSCEQNLNHDAMYWYRQDPGQGLRLIYYSQIVNDFQKGDIAEGYSVSREKKESFPLTVTSAQKNPTAFYLCASSMTSRNEQFFGPGTRLTVL.

This chain joins TRBV7-9 and TRBJ1-3; the match to TRBD1 covers 7 bases. V trimming: 3 bases; J trimming: 4 bases; junction bases outside the gene matches: 3. The germline V gene encodes CDR1 SEHNR and CDR2 FQNEAQ (reference sequence). The CDR3 sequence is 14 residues long. The CDR3 DNA sequence: TGTGCCAGCAGCTTGAGGGGGCTCGGAAACACCATATATTTT. Translated, it gives CASSLRGLGNTIYF.

The genes are TRBV9 and TRBJ2-3, with 8 positions matching TRBD2. V trimming: 0 bases; J trimming: 4 bases; junction bases outside the gene matches: 4. The CDR3 loop spans 15 amino acids. Germline-derived CDR1 and CDR2 are SGDLS and YYNGEE. CDR3 residues: CASSVGVGRADTQYF. The CDR3 coding sequence is TGTGCCAGCAGCGTAGGGGTCGGGAGGGCAGATACGCAGTATTTT.

J is TRBJ1-2 and V is TRBV19; D possibly corresponds to TRBD1 (6 bases). The CDR3 length is 13 residues. Germline assignment: CDR1 LNHDA and CDR2 SQIVND (reference sequence). Trimming took 6 bases from V and 8 from J, leaving 16 bases between them. The CDR3 loop is CASRRKGQSGYTF. In nucleotides, the CDR3 is TGTGCCAGTAGGCGAAAAGGACAGAGCGGCTACACCTTC.

This rearrangement joins TRBV13 to TRBJ2-7, with 7 bases lining up with TRBD1. From germline, CDR1 is PRHDT and CDR2 FYEKMQ (reference sequence). The ends lost 5 bases at V and 4 bases at J; junction bases unmatched: 14. The CDR3 has 16 residues. Here the CDR3 reads CASSLQSGTAVYEQYF. The CDR3, as DNA: TGTGCCAGCAGCCTTCAATCCGGGACAGCCGTTTACGAGCAGTACTTC.

V gene TRBV6-6 combines with J gene TRBJ2-1; 7 bases are a match to TRBD2. The J segment lost 3 bases and the V segment lost 2 bases, leaving 7 bases of the junction unmatched. The CDR3 is made up of 16 amino acids. From germline, CDR1 is MNHNY and CDR2 SVGAGI (reference sequence). The CDR3 nucleotides read TGTGCCAGCAGTTACGGGGGGAGGGCCTTCTACAATGAGCAGTTCTTC. Protein product: CASSYGGRAFYNEQFF.

This rearrangement joins TRBV10-3 to TRBJ2-3; D gene unclear. The germline CDR1 and CDR2 sequences are ENHRY and SYGVKD. The CDR3 extends over 16 amino acids. Deletions cut 0 bases from V and 4 bases from J, with 14 bases between. CDR3 residues: CAISESKHRQADTQYF. The CDR3 DNA reads as TGTGCCATCAGTGAGTCGAAACATCGTCAGGCAGATACGCAGTATTTT.

This clone was counted once. CDR3 residues: CASSLVRVRYEQYF. In DNA, the CDR3 is TGTGCCAGCAGCTTAGTCAGGGTCCGGTACGAGCAGTACTTC. The V call is TRBV7-2, the J call TRBJ2-7; the D gene is possibly TRBD1 (5 bases). Trimming left V 1 base short and J 4 bases short, with 11 bases between. The germline gives CDR1 SGHTA, CDR2 FQGNSA. CDR3 length: 14 residues. The complete variable domain, with remaining parts taken from reference TRBV7-2 and TRBJ2-7, reads GAGVSQSPSNKVTEKGKDVELRCDPISGHTALYWYRQSLGQGLEFLIYFQGNSAPDKSGLPSDRFSAERTGGSVSTLTIQRTQQEDSAVYLCASSLVRVRYEQYFGPGTRLTVT.

The gene calls are TRBV24-1 and TRBJ2-1; 10 bases fit TRBD2. The ends lost 4 bases at V and 8 bases at J; junction bases unmatched: 16. This CDR3 spans 18 amino acids. Germline CDR1 KGHDR, CDR2 SFDVKD. CDR3 residues: CATSEERGSSSGSYEQFF. CDR3 DNA: TGTGCCACCAGTGAGGAGAGGGGTTCATCTAGCGGGAGTTATGAGCAGTTCTTC.

The chain is built from TRBV28 and TRBJ2-5; TRBD1 matches 7 bases. Germline V gene sequence: CDR1 MDHEN, CDR2 SYDVKM. Trimming at V came to 6 bases and at J to 5 bases, leaving 6 bases not matched to a gene. The CDR3 covers 13 residues. The CDR3 sequence: CASRDRFPETQYF. As DNA, the CDR3 is TGTGCCAGCAGGGACAGGTTTCCGGAGACCCAGTACTTC.

The chain is built from TRBV30 and TRBJ1-4; a weak D match, TRBD1 (5 bases). Germline V gene sequence: CDR1 GTSNPN, CDR2 SVGIG (reference sequence). There are 13 residues in the CDR3. Trimming took off 0 bases at V and 10 bases at J, with 12 bases between the two ends. CDR3 sequence: CAWSVKGRGKLFF. For the CDR3, the DNA is TGTGCCTGGAGTGTAAAGGGGCGCGGAAAACTGTTTTTT.

This clone came up once. The J gene is TRBJ2-2, the V gene TRBV9; D is possibly TRBD2 (5 bases). The CDR3 consists of 16 residues. Per germline, CDR1 SGDLS and CDR2 YYNGEE. The V end was cut by 0 bases, the J end by 6 bases, with 15 bases between. The CDR3 loop is CASSVATGKGAGELFF. The CDR3 DNA is TGTGCCAGCAGCGTAGCTACGGGGAAGGGCGCCGGGGAGCTGTTTTTT.

The CDR3 here is CASSFRETQYF. CDR3 DNA: TGTGCCAGCAGCTTTCGGGAGACCCAGTACTTC. The V call is TRBV11-2, the J call TRBJ2-5; D not certain. Germline assignment: CDR1 SGHAT and CDR2 FQNNGV. This CDR3 spans 11 amino acids. V lost 3 bases and J lost 5, with 4 bases in between.

The V call is TRBV28, the J call TRBJ1-2, with 10 bases matching TRBD1. Per the germline V gene, CDR1 is MDHEN and CDR2 is SYDVKM. Trimming at V came to 6 bases and at J to 5 bases, leaving 12 bases not matched to a gene. This CDR3 region has 16 residues. The CDR3 sequence: CASSPGGTGEQYGYTF. The CDR3 DNA is TGTGCCAGCAGCCCCGGGGGGACAGGGGAACAATATGGCTACACCTTC.

The chain joins TRBV30 to TRBJ2-1; 12 bases are a match to TRBD1. J lost 9 bases, V lost 3 bases, and 6 bases had no gene match. The germline V gene has CDR1 GTSNPN and CDR2 SVGIG (reference sequence). The CDR3 length is 14 residues. The CDR3 DNA is TGTGCCTGGAGGGGACAGGGGGCCTATAGTGAGCAGTTCTTC. Translating it yields CAWRGQGAYSEQFF. Full variable domain (outside the CDR3, taken from reference TRBV30 and TRBJ2-1): SQTIHQWPATLVQPVGSPLSLECTVEGTSNPNLYWYRQAAGRGLQLLFYSVGIGQISSEVPQNLSASRPQDRQFILSSKKLLLSDSGFYLCAWRGQGAYSEQFFGPGTRLTVL.

The chain joins TRBV15 to TRBJ2-1, with TRBD2 as a possible D gene (6 bases). Germline loops: CDR1 LNHNV, CDR2 YYDKDF (reference sequence). The CDR3 has 15 amino acids. V was pared by 3 bases and J by 7 bases, with 16 bases between. CDR3 in DNA: TGTGCCACCAGCAGGGGAGGCAGCATGTGGAATGAGCAGTTCTTC. Its protein is CATSRGGSMWNEQFF.

The chain is built from TRBV5-1 and TRBJ1-5; 8 bases agree with TRBD1. The CDR3 consists of 16 residues. CDR1 and CDR2 (germline): SGHRS, YFSETQ. V was clipped by 4 bases and J by 5 bases; unmatched bases: 11. The DNA for the CDR3 is TGCGCCAGCAGCCCTGGGTGGACAGGGTTAGATCAGCCCCAGCATTTT. The encoded protein is CASSPGWTGLDQPQHF. Complete variable domain (other parts from reference TRBV5-1 and TRBJ1-5): KAGVTQTPRYLIKTRGQQVTLSCSPISGHRSVSWYQQTPGQGLQFLFEYFSETQRNKGNFPGRFSGRQFSNSRSEMNVSTLELGDSALYLCASSPGWTGLDQPQHFGDGTRLSIL.

The rearrangement joins TRBV6-2 or TRBV6-3 to TRBJ1-4, with D unclear. V lost 2 bases to trimming and J lost 7 bases, with 11 bases between them. Germline lookup yields CDR1 MNHEY and CDR2 SVGEGT. The CDR3 sequence is 14 residues long. In nucleotides, the CDR3 is TGTGCCAGCAGTTACGGTCGGGCGGGTGAAAAACTGTTTTTT. It translates to CASSYGRAGEKLFF.

This sequence joins TRBV11-2 and TRBJ1-5, with 10 bases that match TRBD1. The germline V gene has CDR1 SGHAT and CDR2 FQNNGV. The CDR3 loop spans 18 amino acids. J was trimmed by 3 bases and V by 0 bases; bases with no gene match: 8. This CDR3 is CASSLDRSGTGDNQPQHF. CDR3 DNA sequence: TGTGCCAGCAGCTTAGATAGGTCCGGGACAGGGGACAATCAGCCCCAGCATTTT.

The rearrangement uses TRBV7-2 and TRBJ2-1, with 14 bases fitting TRBD2. Germline lookup yields CDR1 SGHTA and CDR2 FQGNSA. Germline trimming cut 4 bases from V and 6 bases from J; bases unmatched to any gene: 5. The CDR3 is 16 amino acids. The CDR3 region is CASSSWTSGRSNEQFF. Written as DNA, the CDR3 is TGTGCCAGCAGCTCCTGGACTAGCGGGAGGTCCAATGAGCAGTTCTTC.

This clone showed up just once. The chain carries TRBV20-1 and TRBJ2-5; TRBD2 aligns across 7 bases. This CDR3 contains 11 residues. Germline V lookup: CDR1 DFQATT, CDR2 SNEGSKA (reference sequence). As DNA, the CDR3 is TGCAGCGGGACTAACCAAGAGACCCAGTACTTC. It specifies CSGTNQETQYF.

The chain uses TRBV11-2 and TRBJ2-1, with 7 bases lining up with TRBD2. V dropped 3 bases and J dropped 2; count of bases not matched to a gene: 4. The CDR3 covers 15 residues. Germline V gives CDR1 SGHAT, CDR2 FQNNGV. The CDR3 protein is CASSLMSGTYNEQFF. The CDR3 nucleotides read TGTGCCAGCAGCTTGATGAGCGGGACCTACAATGAGCAGTTCTTC.

The chain employs TRBV3-1 (or the pseudogene TRBV3-2) and TRBJ2-1; maybe TRBD2 (5 bases). This CDR3 has 14 residues. The V end lost 0 bases, the J end lost 7 bases, and 10 bases lay between the germline ends. CDR1 and CDR2 from the germline V gene are LGHDT and YNNKEL (reference sequence). This CDR3 is CASSQDVGANEQFF. The CDR3 DNA reads TGTGCCAGCAGCCAAGACGTGGGAGCAAATGAGCAGTTCTTC.

This clone was recorded once. The chain links TRBV9 to TRBJ1-2; 7 positions agree with TRBD1. Germline trimming cut 0 bases from V and 2 bases from J; bases unmatched to any gene: 1. This CDR3 has 14 amino acids. The germline CDR1 and CDR2 sequences are SGDLS and YYNGEE. The CDR3 DNA reads TGTGCCAGCAGCGTAGCGGGACAGAACTATGGCTACACCTTC. Its protein is CASSVAGQNYGYTF. Together with reference TRBV9 and TRBJ1-2, the CDR3 gives the full variable domain: DSGVTQTPKHLITATGQRVTLRCSPRSGDLSVYWYQQSLDQGLQFLIQYYNGEERAKGNILERFSAQQFPDLHSELNLSSLELGDSALYFCASSVAGQNYGYTFGSGTRLTVV.